The clone carrying this T cell receptor (beta chain) has just one count. This sample is part of a study of shared T cell receptors in the human thymus. The protocol was immunoSEQ multiplex PCR, while the TCRdb copy is restricted to in-frame clones and leaves out a portion. The table includes about 380,000 clones, over 90% detected once. The length of the CDR3 is 17 residues. Germline CDR1 MDHEN, CDR2 SYDVKM. V lost 3 bases, J lost 1 base, and 19 bases lay in between. J is TRBJ2-7 and V is TRBV28; TRBD1 is a possible D gene (6 bases). The clonotype comes from a human donor. Sequences were obtained from thymocytes. In nucleotides, the CDR3 is TGTGCCAGCAGTTTTAGCGACCCACAGGGTGGATCCTACGAGCAGTACTTC. It codes for CASSFSDPQGGSYEQYF.